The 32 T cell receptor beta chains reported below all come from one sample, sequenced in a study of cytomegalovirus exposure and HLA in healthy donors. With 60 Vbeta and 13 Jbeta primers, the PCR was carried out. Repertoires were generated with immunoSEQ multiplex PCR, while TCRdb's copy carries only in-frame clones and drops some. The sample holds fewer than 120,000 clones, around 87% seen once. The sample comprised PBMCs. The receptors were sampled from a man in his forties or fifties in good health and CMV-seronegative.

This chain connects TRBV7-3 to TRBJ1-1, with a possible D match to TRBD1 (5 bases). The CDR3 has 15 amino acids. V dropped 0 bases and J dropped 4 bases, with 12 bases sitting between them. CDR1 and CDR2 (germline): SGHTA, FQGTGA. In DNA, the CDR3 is TGTGCCAGCAGCTTAACGGGGGGGAAGAGCACTGAAGCTTTCTTT. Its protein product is CASSLTGGKSTEAFF.

The CDR3 loop reads CASSPRTGEDEKLFF. For the CDR3, the DNA is TGTGCCAGCAGCCCTCGGACAGGGGAGGATGAAAAACTGTTTTTT. This chain uses TRBV9 with TRBJ1-4; 9 nucleotides align to TRBD1. Germline CDR1 is SGDLS and CDR2 is YYNGEE. This CDR3 spans 15 amino acids. J was trimmed by 6 bases and V by 4 bases; bases with no gene match: 7.

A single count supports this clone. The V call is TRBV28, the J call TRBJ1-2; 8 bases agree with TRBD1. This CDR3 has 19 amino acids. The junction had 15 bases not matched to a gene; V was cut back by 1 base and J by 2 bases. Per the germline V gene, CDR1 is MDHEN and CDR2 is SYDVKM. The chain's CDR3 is CASSLYPALGQGANYGYTF. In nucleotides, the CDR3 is TGTGCCAGCAGTTTATACCCCGCCCTCGGACAGGGCGCCAACTATGGCTACACCTTC.

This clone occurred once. The CDR3 spells CASSGTGVWPLHF. The CDR3 DNA reads as TGTGCCAGCAGTGGGACAGGGGTTTGGCCCCTCCACTTT. The rearrangement joins TRBV25-1 to TRBJ1-6, with TRBD1 matching 9 bases. CDR1 and CDR2 (germline): MGHDK, SYGVNS. This CDR3 has 13 residues. J lost 13 bases, V lost 4 bases, and 5 bases had no gene match.

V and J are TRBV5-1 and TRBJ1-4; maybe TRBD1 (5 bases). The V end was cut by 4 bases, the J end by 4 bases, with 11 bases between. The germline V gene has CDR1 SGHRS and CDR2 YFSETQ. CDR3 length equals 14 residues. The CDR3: CASSLGGDNEKLFF. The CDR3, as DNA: TGCGCCAGCAGCCTGGGGGGGGATAATGAAAAACTGTTTTTT.

This chain's CDR3 is CASSKASGGARPDTQYF. The DNA for the CDR3 is TGTGCCAGTTCTAAGGCTAGCGGGGGGGCCAGGCCAGATACGCAGTATTTT. The chain combines TRBV19 with TRBJ2-3; 12 bases fit TRBD2. The CDR3 has 17 amino acids. The germline CDR1 and CDR2 sequences are LNHDA and SQIVND (reference sequence). After removal of 8 bases from V and 4 bases from J, the junction contained 13 bases not matched to a gene.

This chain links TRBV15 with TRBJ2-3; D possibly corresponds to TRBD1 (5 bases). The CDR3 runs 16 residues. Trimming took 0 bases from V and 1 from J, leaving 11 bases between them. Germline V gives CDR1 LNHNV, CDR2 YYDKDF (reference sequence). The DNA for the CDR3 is TGTGCCACCAGCAGAGATGGCGGCAGGGGCACAGATACGCAGTATTTT. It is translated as CATSRDGGRGTDTQYF.

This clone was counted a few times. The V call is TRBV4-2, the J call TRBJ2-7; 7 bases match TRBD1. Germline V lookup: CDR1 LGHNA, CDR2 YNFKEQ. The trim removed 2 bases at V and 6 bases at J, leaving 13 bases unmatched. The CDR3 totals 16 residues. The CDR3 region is CASSQSNRDRPSEQYF. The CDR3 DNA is TGTGCCAGCAGCCAATCAAACCGGGACAGACCCTCCGAGCAGTACTTC.

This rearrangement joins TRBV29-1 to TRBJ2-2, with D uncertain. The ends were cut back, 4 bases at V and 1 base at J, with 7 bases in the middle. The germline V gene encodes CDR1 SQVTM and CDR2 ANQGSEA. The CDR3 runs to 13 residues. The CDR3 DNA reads TGCAGCGTTGGAGAGCGGAACACCGGGGAGCTGTTTTTT. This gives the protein CSVGERNTGELFF.

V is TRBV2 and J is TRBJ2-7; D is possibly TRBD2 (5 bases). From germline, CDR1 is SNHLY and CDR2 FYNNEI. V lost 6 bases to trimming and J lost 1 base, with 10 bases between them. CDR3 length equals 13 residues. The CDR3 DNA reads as TGTGCCAGCAGCTATGGAGGATCCTACGAGCAGTACTTC. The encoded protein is CASSYGGSYEQYF.

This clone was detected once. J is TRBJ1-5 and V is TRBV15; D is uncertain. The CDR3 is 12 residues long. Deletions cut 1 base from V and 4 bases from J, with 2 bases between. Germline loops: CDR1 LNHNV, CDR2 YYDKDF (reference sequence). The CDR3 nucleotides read TGTGCCACCAGCAGAGCGAATCAGCCCCAGCATTTT. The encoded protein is CATSRANQPQHF.

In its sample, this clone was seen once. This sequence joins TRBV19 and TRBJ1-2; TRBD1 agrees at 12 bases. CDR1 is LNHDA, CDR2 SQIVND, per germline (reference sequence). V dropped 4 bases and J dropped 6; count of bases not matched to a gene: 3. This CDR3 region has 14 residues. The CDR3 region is CASSRDRGLDGYTF. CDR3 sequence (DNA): TGTGCCAGTAGTAGGGACAGGGGGCTGGATGGCTACACCTTC.

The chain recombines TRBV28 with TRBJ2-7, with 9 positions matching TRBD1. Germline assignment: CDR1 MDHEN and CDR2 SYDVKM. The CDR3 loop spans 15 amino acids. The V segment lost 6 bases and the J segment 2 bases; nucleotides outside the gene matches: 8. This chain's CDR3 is CASRRTGTGTYEQYF. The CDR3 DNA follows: TGTGCCAGCAGGCGGACCGGGACAGGGACCTACGAGCAGTACTTC.

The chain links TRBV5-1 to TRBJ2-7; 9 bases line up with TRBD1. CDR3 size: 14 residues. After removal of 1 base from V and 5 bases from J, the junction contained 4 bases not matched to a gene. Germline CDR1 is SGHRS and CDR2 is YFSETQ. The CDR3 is CASSLPDRGNEQYF. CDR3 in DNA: TGCGCCAGCAGCTTGCCGGACAGGGGAAACGAGCAGTACTTC.

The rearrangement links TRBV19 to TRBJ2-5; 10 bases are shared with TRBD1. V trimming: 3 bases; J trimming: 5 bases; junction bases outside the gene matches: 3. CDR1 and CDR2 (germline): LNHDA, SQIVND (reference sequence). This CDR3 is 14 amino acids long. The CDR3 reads CASSMGQGRETQYF. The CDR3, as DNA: TGTGCCAGTAGTATGGGACAGGGGCGGGAGACCCAGTACTTC.

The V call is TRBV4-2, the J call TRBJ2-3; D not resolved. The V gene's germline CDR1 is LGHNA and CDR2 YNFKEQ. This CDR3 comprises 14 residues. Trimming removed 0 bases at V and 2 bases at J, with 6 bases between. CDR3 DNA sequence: TGTGCCAGCAGCCAAGATCAGAACACAGATACGCAGTATTTT. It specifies CASSQDQNTDTQYF.

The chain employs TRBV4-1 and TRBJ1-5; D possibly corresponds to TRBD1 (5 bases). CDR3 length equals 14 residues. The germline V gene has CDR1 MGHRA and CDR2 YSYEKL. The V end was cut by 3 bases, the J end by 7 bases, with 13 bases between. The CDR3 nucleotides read TGCGCCAGCAGCCATTCCTCGGGGGACCAGCCCCAGCATTTT. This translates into CASSHSSGDQPQHF.

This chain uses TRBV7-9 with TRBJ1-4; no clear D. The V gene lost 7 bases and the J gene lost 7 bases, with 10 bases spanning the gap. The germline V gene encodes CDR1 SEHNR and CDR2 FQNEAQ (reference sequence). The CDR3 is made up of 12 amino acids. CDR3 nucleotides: TGTGCCAGCACCCTAGAGTTTGAAAAACTGTTTTTT. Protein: CASTLEFEKLFF.

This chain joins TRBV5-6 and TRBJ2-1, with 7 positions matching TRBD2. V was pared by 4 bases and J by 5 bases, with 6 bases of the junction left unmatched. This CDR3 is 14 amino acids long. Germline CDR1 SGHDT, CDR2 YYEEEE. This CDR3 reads CASSRGLLDNEQFF. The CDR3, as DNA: TGTGCCAGCAGCCGGGGACTACTCGACAATGAGCAGTTCTTC.

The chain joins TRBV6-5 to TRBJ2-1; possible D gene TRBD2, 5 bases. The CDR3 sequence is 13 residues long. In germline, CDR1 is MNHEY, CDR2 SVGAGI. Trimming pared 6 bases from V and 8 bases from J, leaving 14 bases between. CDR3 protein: CASRRGQYDEQFF. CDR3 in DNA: TGTGCCAGCAGAAGAGGGCAGTACGATGAGCAGTTCTTC.

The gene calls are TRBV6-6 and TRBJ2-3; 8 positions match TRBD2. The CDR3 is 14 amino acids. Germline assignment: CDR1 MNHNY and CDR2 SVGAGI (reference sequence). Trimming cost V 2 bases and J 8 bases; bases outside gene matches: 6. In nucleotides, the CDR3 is TGTGCCAGCAGTTACGAACGGGCGGGGGGTACGCAGTATTTT. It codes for CASSYERAGGTQYF.

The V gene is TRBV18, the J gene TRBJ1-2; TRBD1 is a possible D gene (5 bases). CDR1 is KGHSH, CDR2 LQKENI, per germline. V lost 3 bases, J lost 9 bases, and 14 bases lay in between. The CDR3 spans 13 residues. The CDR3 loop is CASSPGWGGRYTF. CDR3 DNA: TGTGCCAGCTCACCCGGTTGGGGGGGACGCTACACCTTC.

The CDR3, as DNA: TGCGCCAGCAGCCAAGTGGGGGCTCCGGGACAGCAGTTCTTC. Its translation: CASSQVGAPGQQFF. This chain links TRBV4-1 with TRBJ2-1, with a weak D call TRBD1 (6 bases). The length of the CDR3 is 14 residues. V dropped 1 base and J dropped 11 bases, with 15 bases sitting between them. The germline CDR1 and CDR2 sequences are MGHRA and YSYEKL.

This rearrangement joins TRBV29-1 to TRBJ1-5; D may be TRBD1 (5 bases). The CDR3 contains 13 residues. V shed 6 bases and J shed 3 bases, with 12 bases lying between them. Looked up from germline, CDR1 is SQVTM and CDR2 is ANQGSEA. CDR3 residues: CSVGEADNQPQHF. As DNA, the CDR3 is TGCAGCGTGGGGGAGGCAGACAATCAGCCCCAGCATTTT.

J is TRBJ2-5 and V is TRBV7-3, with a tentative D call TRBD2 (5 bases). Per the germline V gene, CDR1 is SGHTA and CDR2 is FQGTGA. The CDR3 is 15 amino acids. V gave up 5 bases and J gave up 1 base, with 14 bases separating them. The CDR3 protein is CASSPATGVQETQYF. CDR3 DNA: TGTGCCAGCAGCCCGGCCACCGGGGTCCAAGAGACCCAGTACTTC.

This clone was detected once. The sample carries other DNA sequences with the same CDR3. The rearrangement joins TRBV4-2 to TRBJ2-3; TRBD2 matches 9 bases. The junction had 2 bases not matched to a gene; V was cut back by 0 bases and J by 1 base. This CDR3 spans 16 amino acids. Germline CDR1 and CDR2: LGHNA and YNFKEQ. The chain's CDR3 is CASSQELAGGTDTQYF. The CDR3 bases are TGTGCCAGCAGCCAAGAATTAGCGGGGGGCACAGATACGCAGTATTTT.

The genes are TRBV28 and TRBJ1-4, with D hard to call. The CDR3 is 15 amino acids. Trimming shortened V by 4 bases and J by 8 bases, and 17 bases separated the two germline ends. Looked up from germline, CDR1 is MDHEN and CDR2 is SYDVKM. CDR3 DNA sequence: TGTGCCAGCAGTTCCCCCGGCGGGAGAACCGAAAAACTGTTTTTT. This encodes CASSSPGGRTEKLFF.

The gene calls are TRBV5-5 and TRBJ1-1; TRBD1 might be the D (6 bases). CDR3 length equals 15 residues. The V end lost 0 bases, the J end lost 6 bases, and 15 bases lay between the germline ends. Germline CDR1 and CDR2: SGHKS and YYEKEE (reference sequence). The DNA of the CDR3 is TGTGCCAGCAGCTTGGAGAACAGGGTTACGGCTGAAGCTTTCTTT. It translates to CASSLENRVTAEAFF.

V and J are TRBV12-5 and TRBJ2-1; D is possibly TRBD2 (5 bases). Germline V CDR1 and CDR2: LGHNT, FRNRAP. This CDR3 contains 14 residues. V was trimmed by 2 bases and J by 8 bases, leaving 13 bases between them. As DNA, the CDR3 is TGTGCTAGTGGTTTGTCATTCACTAGGGATGAGCAGTTCTTC. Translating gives CASGLSFTRDEQFF. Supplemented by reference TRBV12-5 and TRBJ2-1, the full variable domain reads DARVTQTPRHKVTEMGQEVTMRCQPILGHNTVFWYRQTMMQGLELLAYFRNRAPLDDSGMPKDRFSAEMPDATLATLKIQPSEPRDSAVYFCASGLSFTRDEQFFGPGTRLTVL.

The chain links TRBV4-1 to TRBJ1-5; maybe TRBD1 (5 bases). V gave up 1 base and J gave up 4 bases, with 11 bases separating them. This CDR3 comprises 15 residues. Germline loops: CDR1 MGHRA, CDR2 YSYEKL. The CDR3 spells CASSQGRGRNQPQHF. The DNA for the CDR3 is TGCGCCAGCAGCCAAGGAAGGGGCAGGAATCAGCCCCAGCATTTT.

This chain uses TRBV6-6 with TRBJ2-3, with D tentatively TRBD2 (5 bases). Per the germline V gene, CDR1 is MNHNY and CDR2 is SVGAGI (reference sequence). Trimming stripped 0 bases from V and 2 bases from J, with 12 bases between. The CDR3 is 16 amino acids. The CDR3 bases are TGTGCCAGCAGTTACTCTGCGGGCCGAAACACAGATACGCAGTATTTT. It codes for CASSYSAGRNTDTQYF.

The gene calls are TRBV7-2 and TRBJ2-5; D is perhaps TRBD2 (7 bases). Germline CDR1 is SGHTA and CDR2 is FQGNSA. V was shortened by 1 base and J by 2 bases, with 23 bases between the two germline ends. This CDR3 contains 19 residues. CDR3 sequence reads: CASSLVRGSGRGRQETQYF. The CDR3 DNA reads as TGTGCCAGCAGCTTAGTAAGGGGGTCGGGGCGGGGGAGGCAAGAGACCCAGTACTTC.